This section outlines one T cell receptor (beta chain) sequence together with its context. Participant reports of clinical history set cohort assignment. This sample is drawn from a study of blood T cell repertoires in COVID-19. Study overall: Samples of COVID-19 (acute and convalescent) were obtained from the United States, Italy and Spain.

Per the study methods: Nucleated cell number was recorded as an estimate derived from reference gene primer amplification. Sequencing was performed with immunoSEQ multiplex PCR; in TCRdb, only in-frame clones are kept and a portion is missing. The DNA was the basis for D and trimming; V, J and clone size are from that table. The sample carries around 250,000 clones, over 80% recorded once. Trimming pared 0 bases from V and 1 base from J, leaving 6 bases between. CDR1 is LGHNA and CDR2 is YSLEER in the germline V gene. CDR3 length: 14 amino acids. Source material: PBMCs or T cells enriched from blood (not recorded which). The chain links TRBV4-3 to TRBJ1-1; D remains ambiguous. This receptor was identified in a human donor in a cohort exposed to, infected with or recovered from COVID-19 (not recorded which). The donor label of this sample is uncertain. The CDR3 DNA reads TGCGCCAGCAGCCAAGACCACAGGAACACTGAAGCTTTCTTT. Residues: CASSQDHRNTEAFF.